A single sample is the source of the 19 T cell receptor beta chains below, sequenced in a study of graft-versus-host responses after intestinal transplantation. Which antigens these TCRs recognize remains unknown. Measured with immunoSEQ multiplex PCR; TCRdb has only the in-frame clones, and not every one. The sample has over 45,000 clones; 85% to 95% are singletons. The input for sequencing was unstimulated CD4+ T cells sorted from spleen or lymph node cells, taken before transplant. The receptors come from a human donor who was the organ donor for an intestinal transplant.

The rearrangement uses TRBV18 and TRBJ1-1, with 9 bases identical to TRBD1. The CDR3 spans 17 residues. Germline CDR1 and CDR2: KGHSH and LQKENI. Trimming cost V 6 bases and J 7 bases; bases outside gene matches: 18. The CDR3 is CASSTFLDRGGGGEAFF. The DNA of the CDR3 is TGTGCCAGCTCTACCTTTTTGGACAGGGGAGGTGGTGGTGAAGCTTTCTTT.

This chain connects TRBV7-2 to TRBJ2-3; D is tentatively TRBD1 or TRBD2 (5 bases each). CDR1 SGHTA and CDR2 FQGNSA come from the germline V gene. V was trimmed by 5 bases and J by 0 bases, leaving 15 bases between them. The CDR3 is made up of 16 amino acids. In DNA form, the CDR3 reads TGTGCCAGCAGCCTTGGGACGTCCCCTAGCACAGATACGCAGTATTTT. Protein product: CASSLGTSPSTDTQYF.

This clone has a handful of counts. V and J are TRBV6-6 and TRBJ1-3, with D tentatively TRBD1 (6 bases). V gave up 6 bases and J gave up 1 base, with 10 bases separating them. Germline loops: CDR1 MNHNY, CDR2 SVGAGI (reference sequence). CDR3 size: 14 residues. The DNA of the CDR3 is TGTGCCAGCAGCCTGAGGGGGTCTGGAAACACCATATATTTT. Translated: CASSLRGSGNTIYF.

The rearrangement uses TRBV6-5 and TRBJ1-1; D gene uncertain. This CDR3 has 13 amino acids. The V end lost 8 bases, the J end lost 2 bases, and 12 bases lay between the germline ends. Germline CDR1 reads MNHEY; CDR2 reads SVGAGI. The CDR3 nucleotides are TGTGCCAGCCACAACCGGGGTAACACTGAAGCTTTCTTT. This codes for CASHNRGNTEAFF.

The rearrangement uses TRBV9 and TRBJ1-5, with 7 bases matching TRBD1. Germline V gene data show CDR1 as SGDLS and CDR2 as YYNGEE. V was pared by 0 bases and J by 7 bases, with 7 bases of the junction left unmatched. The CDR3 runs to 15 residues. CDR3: CASSVGKGAGQPQHF. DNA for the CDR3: TGTGCCAGCAGCGTAGGTAAGGGGGCGGGACAGCCCCAGCATTTT.

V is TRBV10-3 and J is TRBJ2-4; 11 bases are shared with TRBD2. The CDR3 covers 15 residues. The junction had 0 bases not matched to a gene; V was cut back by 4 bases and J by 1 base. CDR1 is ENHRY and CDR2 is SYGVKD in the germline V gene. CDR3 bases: TGTGCCATCAGTGGGACTAGCGGGGCCAAAAACATTCAGTACTTC. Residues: CAISGTSGAKNIQYF.

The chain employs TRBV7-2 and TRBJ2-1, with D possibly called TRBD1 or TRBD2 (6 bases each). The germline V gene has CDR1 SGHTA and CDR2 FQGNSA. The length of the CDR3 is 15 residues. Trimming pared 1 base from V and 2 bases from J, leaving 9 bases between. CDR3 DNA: TGTGCCAGCAGCTTAGACGGGGGCACCTACAATGAGCAGTTCTTC. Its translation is CASSLDGGTYNEQFF.

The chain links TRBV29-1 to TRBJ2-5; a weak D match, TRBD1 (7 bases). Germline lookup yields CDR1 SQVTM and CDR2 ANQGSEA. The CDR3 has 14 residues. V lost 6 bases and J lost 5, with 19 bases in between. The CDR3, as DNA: TGCAGCGTGACCCCGACAGGGAGGCTTGAGACCCAGTACTTC. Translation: CSVTPTGRLETQYF.

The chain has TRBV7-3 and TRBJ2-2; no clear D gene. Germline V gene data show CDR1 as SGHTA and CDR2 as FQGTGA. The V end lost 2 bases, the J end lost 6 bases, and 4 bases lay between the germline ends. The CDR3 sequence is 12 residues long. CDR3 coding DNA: TGTGCCAGCAGCTTATATCCCGGGGAGCTGTTTTTT. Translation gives CASSLYPGELFF.

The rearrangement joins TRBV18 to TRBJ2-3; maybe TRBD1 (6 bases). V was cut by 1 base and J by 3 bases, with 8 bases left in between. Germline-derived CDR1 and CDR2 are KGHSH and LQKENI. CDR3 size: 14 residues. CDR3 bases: TGTGCCAGCTCACCACAACAGGGAACAGATACGCAGTATTTT. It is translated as CASSPQQGTDTQYF.

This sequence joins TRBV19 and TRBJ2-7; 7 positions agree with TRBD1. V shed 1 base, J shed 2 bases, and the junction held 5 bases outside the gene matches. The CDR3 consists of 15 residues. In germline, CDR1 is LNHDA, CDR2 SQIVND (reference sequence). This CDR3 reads CASSIVGGQPYEQYF. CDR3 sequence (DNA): TGTGCCAGTAGTATAGTTGGGGGACAGCCCTACGAGCAGTACTTC.

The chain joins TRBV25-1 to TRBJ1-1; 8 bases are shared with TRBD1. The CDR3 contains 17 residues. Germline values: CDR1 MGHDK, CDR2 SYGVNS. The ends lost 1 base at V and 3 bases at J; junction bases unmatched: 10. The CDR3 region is CASSELGTGLVYTEAFF. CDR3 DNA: TGTGCCAGCAGTGAATTGGGGACAGGTCTAGTTTACACTGAAGCTTTCTTT.

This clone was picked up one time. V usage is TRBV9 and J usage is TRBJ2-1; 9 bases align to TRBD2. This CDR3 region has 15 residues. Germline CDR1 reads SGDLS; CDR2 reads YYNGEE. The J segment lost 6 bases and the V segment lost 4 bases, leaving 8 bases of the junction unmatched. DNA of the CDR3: TGTGCCAGCAGCACCTACTCTAGCGGGGCCAATGAGCAGTTCTTC. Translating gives CASSTYSSGANEQFF.

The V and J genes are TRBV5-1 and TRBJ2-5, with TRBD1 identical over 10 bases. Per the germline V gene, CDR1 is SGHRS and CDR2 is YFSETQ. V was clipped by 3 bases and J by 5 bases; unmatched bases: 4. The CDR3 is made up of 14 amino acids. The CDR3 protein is CASSSTGGEETQYF. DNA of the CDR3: TGCGCCAGCAGCTCGACAGGGGGCGAGGAGACCCAGTACTTC.

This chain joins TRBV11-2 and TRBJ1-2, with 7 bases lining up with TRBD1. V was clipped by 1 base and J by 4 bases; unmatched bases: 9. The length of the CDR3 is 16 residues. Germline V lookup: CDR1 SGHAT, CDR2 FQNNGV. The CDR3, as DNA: TGTGCCAGCAGCTTAGGGCCGGGACAGATGTCCTATGGCTACACCTTC. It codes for CASSLGPGQMSYGYTF.

CDR3 region: CASSLLAGETQYF. The CDR3 nucleotides read TGTGCCAGCAGCTTGTTAGCGGGGGAGACCCAGTACTTC. The rearrangement links TRBV5-4 to TRBJ2-5; TRBD2 matches at 8 bases. The CDR3 totals 13 residues. The V and J ends lost 1 base and 5 bases, in that order; junction bases with no gene match: 1. Germline CDR1 SGHNT, CDR2 YYREEE (reference sequence).

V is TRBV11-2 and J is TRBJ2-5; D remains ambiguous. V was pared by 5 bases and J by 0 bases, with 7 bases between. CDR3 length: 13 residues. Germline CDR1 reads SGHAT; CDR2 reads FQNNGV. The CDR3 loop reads CASSLLYQETQYF. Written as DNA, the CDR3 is TGTGCCAGCAGCCTTCTGTACCAAGAGACCCAGTACTTC.

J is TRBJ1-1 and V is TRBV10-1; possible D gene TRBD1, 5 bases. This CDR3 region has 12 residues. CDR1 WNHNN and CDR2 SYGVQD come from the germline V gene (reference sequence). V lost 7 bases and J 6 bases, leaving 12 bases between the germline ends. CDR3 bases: TGCGCCAGCAATCCCGGGGGACCTGAAGCTTTCTTT. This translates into CASNPGGPEAFF.

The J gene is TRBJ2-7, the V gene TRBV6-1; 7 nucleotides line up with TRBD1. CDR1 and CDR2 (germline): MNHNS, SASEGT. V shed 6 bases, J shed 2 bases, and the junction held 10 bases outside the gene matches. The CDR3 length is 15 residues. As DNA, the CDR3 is TGTGCCAGCAGCTGGAATGGGCAGGGGGCCTACGAGCAGTACTTC. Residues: CASSWNGQGAYEQYF.